Shown below are 20 T cell receptor beta chains from a single sample sequenced in a study of blood T cells in healthy people across ages (dated by TCRdb to about 2015). The library was produced with 5' RACE. Sequenced using an Illumina HiSeq 2500. The second PCR ran for roughly 6 to 11 cycles and used a J-beta primer mix along with a sample-barcoded 5' primer. TCRdb trimmed the raw reads at Q25, called clones with MiXCR and kept productive beta chains. Rows with a matching CDR3 protein are joined into one entry that keeps the most common DNA and genes. The sample table lists about 1 million distinct CDR3 sequences, roughly 24% of them with a count of one. The ten largest clones represent about 0.72% of the sample. This same sample was also part of a study on T cells of mothers and their children.

Input material: blood. The receptors come from a girl aged 2-15 years in good health.

This clonotype was recorded at least ten times. The J gene is TRBJ2-5, the V gene TRBV15; 9 bases match TRBD2. There are 16 residues in the CDR3. Germline-derived CDR1 and CDR2 are LNHNV and YYDKDF (reference sequence). With 1 base clipped from V and 3 bases from J, the junction kept 6 bases outside the gene matches. The CDR3 spells CATSRGGGGAKETQYF. Written as DNA, the CDR3 is TGTGCCACCAGCAGAGGTGGCGGGGGGGCCAAAGAGACCCAGTACTTC.

The table lists this clonotype with a few counts. The V and J genes are TRBV15 and TRBJ1-2; 8 positions agree with TRBD1. The CDR3 sequence is 16 residues long. With V trimmed by 5 bases and J by 1 base, 9 bases remained unmatched. From germline, CDR1 is LNHNV and CDR2 YYDKDF (reference sequence). The CDR3 DNA follows: TGTGCCACCAGCGATTGGACAGGGCCGGTTAACTATGGCTACACCTTC. Translated: CATSDWTGPVNYGYTF.

The chain has TRBV12-3 or TRBV12-4 and TRBJ2-7, with D perhaps given as TRBD1 or TRBD2 (5 bases each). V lost 6 bases and J lost 0, with 9 bases in between. The CDR3 contains 13 residues. The CDR3 DNA follows: TGTGCCAGCAGCGCAGGGACCTCCTACGAGCAGTACTTC. It specifies CASSAGTSYEQYF.

The J gene is TRBJ2-1, the V gene TRBV20-1; no reliable D call. Deletions cut 2 bases from V and 9 bases from J, with 11 bases between. CDR1 and CDR2 (germline): DFQATT, SNEGSKA (reference sequence). CDR3 size: 12 residues. CDR3 DNA sequence: TGCAGTGCTAGAACCCCCTTCGGTGAGCAGTTCTTC. This codes for CSARTPFGEQFF.

V is TRBV5-1 and J is TRBJ1-1; 7 bases match TRBD1. Germline-derived CDR1 and CDR2 are SGHRS and YFSETQ. The V and J ends lost 0 bases and 7 bases, in that order; junction bases with no gene match: 9. The CDR3 is made up of 15 amino acids. CDR3 coding DNA: TGCGCCAGCAGCTTGGGGGGACAGATAAATTTTGAAGCTTTCTTT. This sequence encodes CASSLGGQINFEAFF.

The table lists this clonotype with a count of one. The chain links TRBV7-9 to TRBJ2-2, with D unresolved. Germline values: CDR1 SEHNR, CDR2 FQNEAQ (reference sequence). The CDR3 length is 15 residues. Trimming took 1 base from V and 0 from J, leaving 6 bases between them. The CDR3 nucleotides read TGTGCCAGCAGCTTAGAATCGGCGAACACCGGGGAGCTGTTTTTT. This sequence encodes CASSLESANTGELFF.

This sequence joins TRBV28 and TRBJ2-7; D may correspond to TRBD1 or TRBD2 (5 bases each). The V gene's germline CDR1 is MDHEN and CDR2 SYDVKM. CDR3 size: 16 residues. Trimming left V 1 base short and J 3 bases short, with 16 bases between. CDR3 amino acids: CASSLSGGGLSYEQYF. For the CDR3, the DNA is TGTGCCAGCAGTTTATCGGGTGGGGGATTAAGCTACGAGCAGTACTTC.

As for this clonotype: Germline and junction disagree at one end, which may indicate a read error. The chain couples TRBV27 to TRBJ2-1; TRBD2 might be the D (5 bases). CDR3 size: 13 residues. Germline CDR1 MNHEY, CDR2 SMNVEV (reference sequence). The CDR3, as DNA: TGTGCCGGCAGCGGATCCACAAAAAATGAGCAGTTCTTC. It yields the protein CAGSGSTKNEQFF.

The chain combines TRBV7-6 with TRBJ1-1; TRBD1 agrees at 7 bases. This CDR3 spans 13 amino acids. After removal of 4 bases from V and 6 bases from J, the junction contained 5 bases not matched to a gene. In germline, CDR1 is SGHVS, CDR2 FNYEAQ. The CDR3, as DNA: TGTGCCAGCAGCTCCACTCAGGGGGCTGAAGCTTTCTTT. Its translation is CASSSTQGAEAFF.

The rearrangement links TRBV29-1 to TRBJ2-5, with unresolved D. Looked up from germline, CDR1 is SQVTM and CDR2 is ANQGSEA. There are 12 residues in the CDR3. V gave up 3 bases and J gave up 5 bases, with 10 bases separating them. The CDR3 here is CSVDRGSETQYF. The CDR3 DNA is TGCAGCGTTGATAGAGGCTCGGAGACCCAGTACTTC.

In regard to this clonotype: Sequence at one end of the junction differs from germline and may be a read error. The V call is TRBV27, the J call TRBJ2-7, with TRBD2 identical over 9 bases. The germline CDR1 and CDR2 sequences are MNHEY and SMNVEV (reference sequence). The CDR3 length is 14 residues. The CDR3 DNA is TGTGCCAGCAGCCCCAGCGGGAGGCGTTACGAGCAGCACTTC. Its translation: CASSPSGRRYEQHF.

The rearrangement links TRBV20-1 to TRBJ1-5; D unresolved. CDR3 length: 13 amino acids. Germline V gives CDR1 DFQATT, CDR2 SNEGSKA (reference sequence). V lost 3 bases and J lost 8, with 14 bases in between. This chain's CDR3 is CSASRHSLEPQHF. The CDR3 DNA is TGCAGTGCTAGTCGACATTCCCTGGAGCCCCAGCATTTT.

V usage is TRBV14 and J usage is TRBJ2-2; D is ambiguous. CDR1 and CDR2 from the germline V gene are SGHDN and FVKESK. V was cut by 4 bases and J by 1 base, with 7 bases left in between. The CDR3 length is 14 residues. The CDR3 sequence is CASSLAMNTGELFF. The CDR3 nucleotides are TGTGCCAGCAGCCTGGCTATGAACACCGGGGAGCTGTTTTTT.

A few counts support this clonotype. V usage is TRBV7-2 and J usage is TRBJ2-3; TRBD2 matches at 9 bases. CDR1 is SGHTA, CDR2 FQGNSA, per germline. The V segment lost 1 base and the J segment 4 bases; nucleotides outside the gene matches: 9. The CDR3 loop spans 17 amino acids. CDR3 sequence reads: CASSLEGLANSPDTQYF. The CDR3 nucleotides read TGTGCCAGCAGCTTAGAGGGACTAGCCAACAGCCCAGATACGCAGTATTTT.

This chain uses TRBV20-1 with TRBJ2-1; D uncertain. This CDR3 has 14 amino acids. Deletions cut 6 bases from V and 3 bases from J, with 15 bases between. Germline V CDR1 and CDR2: DFQATT, SNEGSKA (reference sequence). The CDR3 is CSATYQALYNEQFF. The CDR3 DNA sequence: TGCAGTGCCACTTACCAGGCCCTCTACAATGAGCAGTTCTTC.

CDR3 coding DNA: TGTGCCAGCAGCCAAGGCACGGGGCTAGCGAGAAACATTCAGTACTTC. It is translated as CASSQGTGLARNIQYF. The V call is TRBV3-1, the J call TRBJ2-4, with a weak D call TRBD2 (6 bases). CDR3 length: 16 residues. V lost 1 base and J 6 bases, leaving 16 bases between the germline ends. Germline lookup yields CDR1 LGHDT and CDR2 YNNKEL (reference sequence). The whole variable domain, filled in from reference TRBV3-1 and TRBJ2-4, reads DTAVSQTPKYLVTQMGNDKSIKCEQNLGHDTMYWYKQDSKKFLKIMFSYNNKELIINETVPNRFSPKSPDKAHLNLHINSLELGDSAVYFCASSQGTGLARNIQYFGAGTRLSVL.

The V gene is TRBV12-3 or TRBV12-4, the J gene TRBJ2-2; D is undetermined. The CDR3 is 12 amino acids. V shed 6 bases and J shed 6 bases, with 8 bases lying between them. In DNA form, the CDR3 reads TGTGCCAGCAGCCACGGATCCGGGGAGCTGTTTTTT. The encoded protein is CASSHGSGELFF.

This chain links TRBV10-3 with TRBJ2-7, with TRBD2 as a possible D gene (6 bases). V was shortened by 0 bases and J by 6 bases, with 12 bases between the two germline ends. The CDR3 length is 14 residues. Germline V gene sequence: CDR1 ENHRY, CDR2 SYGVKD. The CDR3 coding sequence is TGTGCCATCAGTGAGTCGGAGGGGATCAGCGAGCAGTACTTC. The encoded protein is CAISESEGISEQYF.

V is TRBV28 and J is TRBJ1-4; D uncertain. Germline values: CDR1 MDHEN, CDR2 SYDVKM. The V end was cut by 5 bases, the J end by 5 bases, with 15 bases between. The CDR3 runs to 15 residues. CDR3 in amino acids: CASSPPDPGNEKLFF. In DNA, the CDR3 is TGTGCCAGCAGTCCCCCCGACCCTGGGAATGAAAAACTGTTTTTT.

The chain uses TRBV4-1 and TRBJ1-5; tentative D call: TRBD1 (5 bases). The V gene lost 5 bases and the J gene lost 7 bases, with 21 bases spanning the gap. Germline CDR1 and CDR2: MGHRA and YSYEKL. This CDR3 has 16 amino acids. The chain's CDR3 is CASSKQGHILNQPQHF. CDR3 DNA: TGCGCCAGCAGCAAGCAAGGACACATACTCAACCAGCCCCAGCATTTT.